Each of the 29 T cell receptor beta chains below was sequenced from the same sample in a study of blood T cell repertoires in COVID-19. Using immunoSEQ multiplex PCR, the repertoire was profiled, and TCRdb retains in-frame clones only, with some absent. The repertoire holds about 45,000 clones, with about 83% as singletons. Sequencing input: peripheral blood. These receptors were collected from a man older than 75 in a cohort sampled during active COVID-19.

The chain is built from TRBV7-8 and TRBJ2-3; 10 bases map to TRBD2. V dropped 0 bases and J dropped 4; count of bases not matched to a gene: 4. The CDR3 consists of 16 residues. CDR1 and CDR2 from the germline V gene are SGHVS and FQNEAQ. The CDR3 sequence is CASSLAQLAGADTQYF. Here the CDR3 DNA reads TGTGCCAGCAGCTTAGCCCAGCTAGCGGGGGCAGATACGCAGTATTTT.

The CDR3 is CAWSIAGARYGYTF. CDR3 nucleotide sequence: TGTGCCTGGAGTATCGCGGGGGCCCGCTATGGCTACACCTTC. The chain joins TRBV30 to TRBJ1-2; perhaps TRBD1 as D (6 bases). The CDR3 is made up of 14 amino acids. Trimming took off 2 bases at V and 4 bases at J, with 14 bases between the two ends. Germline V gene lookup returns CDR1 GTSNPN and CDR2 SVGIG (reference sequence).

This sequence joins TRBV3-1 (or the pseudogene TRBV3-2) and TRBJ1-2, with a possible D match to TRBD1 (6 bases). V gave up 1 base and J gave up 3 bases, with 12 bases separating them. CDR1 and CDR2 from the germline V gene are LGHDT and YNNKEL (reference sequence). The CDR3 contains 15 residues. CDR3 DNA: TGTGCCAGCAGCCAAGTTCCTGGGGGCGACTATGGCTACACCTTC. As protein: CASSQVPGGDYGYTF.

The chain links TRBV30 to TRBJ1-3, with 7 bases lining up with TRBD1. J was trimmed by 0 bases and V by 1 base; bases with no gene match: 6. The germline V gene encodes CDR1 GTSNPN and CDR2 SVGIG (reference sequence). The CDR3 consists of 16 residues. The CDR3 nucleotides are TGTGCCTGGAGTGCCGGGACAGCGAGCTCTGGAAACACCATATATTTT. Translation gives CAWSAGTASSGNTIYF. Supplemented by reference TRBV30 and TRBJ1-3, the full variable domain reads SQTIHQWPATLVQPVGSPLSLECTVEGTSNPNLYWYRQAAGRGLQLLFYSVGIGQISSEVPQNLSASRPQDRQFILSSKKLLLSDSGFYLCAWSAGTASSGNTIYFGEGSWLTVV.

This clone was seen a handful of times. This chain joins TRBV19 and TRBJ1-5; the D gene is possibly TRBD1 (6 bases). Germline values: CDR1 LNHDA, CDR2 SQIVND (reference sequence). The CDR3 spans 14 residues. Trimming took off 3 bases at V and 6 bases at J, with 12 bases between the two ends. DNA for the CDR3: TGTGCCAGTAGTATGCTACAGGGCAGTCAGCCCCAGCATTTT. This encodes CASSMLQGSQPQHF.

The chain is built from TRBV6-1 and TRBJ2-7, with TRBD1 matching 8 bases. Germline V lookup: CDR1 MNHNS, CDR2 SASEGT. The J segment lost 5 bases and the V segment lost 3 bases, leaving 6 bases of the junction unmatched. The CDR3 sequence is 14 residues long. In DNA, the CDR3 is TGTGCCAGCAGTGACGACAGGGGAACCCACGAGCAGTACTTC. It codes for CASSDDRGTHEQYF.

The chain joins TRBV25-1 to TRBJ2-7; D might be TRBD2 (6 bases). The V end lost 4 bases, the J end lost 2 bases, and 18 bases lay between the germline ends. The CDR3 length is 16 residues. Germline V gives CDR1 MGHDK, CDR2 SYGVNS. The CDR3 loop reads CASSAAGSGKTYEQYF. The CDR3 coding sequence is TGTGCCAGCAGTGCCGCGGGTAGCGGAAAAACCTACGAGCAGTACTTC.

In DNA form, the CDR3 reads TGTGCCAGCAGACCCGGGACAGGGGGCATCAATGAGCAGTTCTTC. It codes for CASRPGTGGINEQFF. The chain links TRBV6-6 to TRBJ2-1; 12 positions agree with TRBD1. Germline V CDR1 and CDR2: MNHNY, SVGAGI (reference sequence). The CDR3 is 15 amino acids. J lost 6 bases, V lost 6 bases, and 6 bases had no gene match.

This rearrangement joins TRBV29-1 to TRBJ2-1; perhaps TRBD2 as D (6 bases). Trimming removed 4 bases at V and 8 bases at J, with 18 bases between. CDR3 length equals 14 residues. Germline CDR1 SQVTM, CDR2 ANQGSEA. The CDR3 nucleotides are TGCAGCGTTGTCCCGGGAGTCGGCGGGGATGAGCAGTTCTTC. This sequence encodes CSVVPGVGGDEQFF.

The chain employs TRBV24-1 and TRBJ2-7; 8 bases line up with TRBD1. J lost 5 bases, V lost 4 bases, and 9 bases had no gene match. Germline CDR1 is KGHDR and CDR2 is SFDVKD. This CDR3 region has 15 residues. CDR3: CATSDPGQGVHEQYF. Written as DNA, the CDR3 is TGTGCCACCAGTGACCCTGGACAGGGAGTCCACGAGCAGTACTTC.

The V gene is TRBV5-1, the J gene TRBJ2-4; 9 positions match TRBD1. This CDR3 contains 14 residues. CDR1 and CDR2 (germline): SGHRS, YFSETQ. The junction had 4 bases not matched to a gene; V was cut back by 4 bases and J by 5 bases. The CDR3 DNA follows: TGCGCCAGCAGCCCCCGGGACAGGGAAAACATTCAGTACTTC. It codes for CASSPRDRENIQYF.

This clone has a single count. The J gene is TRBJ2-3, the V gene TRBV2; 7 positions agree with TRBD2. Germline CDR1 is SNHLY and CDR2 is FYNNEI. Losses at the gene ends were 6 bases for V and 3 bases for J; bases not matched to a gene: 12. This CDR3 contains 16 residues. The CDR3 protein is CASRTRAGGGTDTQYF. The CDR3 nucleotides are TGTGCCAGCAGGACCCGGGCGGGCGGGGGTACAGATACGCAGTATTTT. Full variable domain (missing parts from reference TRBV2 and TRBJ2-3): EPEVTQTPSHQVTQMGQEVILRCVPISNHLYFYWYRQILGQKVEFLVSFYNNEISEKSEIFDDQFSVERPDGSNFTLKIRSTKLEDSAMYFCASRTRAGGGTDTQYFGPGTRLTVL.

The table lists this clone with a few counts. The chain couples TRBV10-1 to TRBJ1-3; 8 nucleotides align to TRBD1. Trimming cost V 0 bases and J 3 bases; bases outside gene matches: 10. The CDR3 contains 18 residues. Germline V gene lookup returns CDR1 WNHNN and CDR2 SYGVQD (reference sequence). CDR3 loop: CASSESGSRGLDGNTIYF. CDR3 nucleotide sequence: TGCGCCAGCAGTGAGTCAGGATCCAGGGGGCTAGATGGAAACACCATATATTTT.

The chain links TRBV5-4 to TRBJ1-3; D ambiguous. With 4 bases removed from V and 3 bases from J, the gap between germline ends came to 11 bases. Germline CDR1 is SGHNT and CDR2 is YYREEE (reference sequence). This CDR3 contains 14 residues. This CDR3 is CASSPSRHGNTIYF. For the CDR3, the DNA is TGTGCCAGCAGCCCCTCCAGGCATGGAAACACCATATATTTT.

The chain recombines TRBV7-9 with TRBJ2-6; no clear D gene. The V end was cut by 5 bases, the J end by 9 bases, with 11 bases between. CDR3 length: 13 amino acids. Germline V CDR1 and CDR2: SEHNR, FQNEAQ (reference sequence). The CDR3 DNA reads as TGTGCCAGCAGCCACGGTCGGGTCAACGTCCTGACTTTC. Translating it yields CASSHGRVNVLTF. The variable domain in full, completed from reference TRBV7-9 and TRBJ2-6, reads DTGVSQNPRHKITKRGQNVTFRCDPISEHNRLYWYRQTLGQGPEFLTYFQNEAQLEKSRLLSDRFSAERPKGSFSTLEIQRTEQGDSAMYLCASSHGRVNVLTFGAGSRLTVL.

This chain links TRBV7-3 with TRBJ2-3, with unresolved D. Trimming took off 0 bases at V and 4 bases at J, with 8 bases between the two ends. The CDR3 totals 14 residues. Germline CDR1 and CDR2: SGHTA and FQGTGA. In DNA form, the CDR3 reads TGTGCCAGCAGCTTAACGGGCTGGGCAGATACGCAGTATTTT. Protein: CASSLTGWADTQYF.

This rearrangement joins TRBV7-9 to TRBJ2-7, with 8 nucleotides matching TRBD2. The CDR3 covers 16 residues. J was trimmed by 1 base and V by 7 bases; bases with no gene match: 12. Germline lookup yields CDR1 SEHNR and CDR2 FQNEAQ (reference sequence). CDR3 protein: CASKQDTGLVSYEQYF. CDR3 in DNA: TGTGCCAGCAAGCAGGACACGGGACTAGTATCCTACGAGCAGTACTTC.

The CDR3: CAWSVKGTASEKLFF. The CDR3 region has the DNA TGTGCCTGGAGTGTGAAGGGGACAGCCTCGGAAAAACTGTTTTTT. The rearrangement joins TRBV30 to TRBJ1-4; 7 bases fit TRBD1. Losses at the gene ends were 0 bases for V and 8 bases for J; bases not matched to a gene: 9. This CDR3 has 15 residues. The germline V gene has CDR1 GTSNPN and CDR2 SVGIG (reference sequence).

The rearrangement joins TRBV19 to TRBJ2-2, with D possibly matching TRBD2 (6 bases). The germline V gene encodes CDR1 LNHDA and CDR2 SQIVND (reference sequence). This CDR3 comprises 16 residues. V lost 5 bases and J lost 5, with 18 bases in between. CDR3 sequence: CASSSRYPAGTGELFF. The CDR3 coding sequence is TGTGCCAGTAGTTCGCGATACCCCGCGGGAACCGGGGAGCTGTTTTTT. Using reference TRBV19 and TRBJ2-2 for the parts outside the CDR3, the full variable domain is DGGITQSPKYLFRKEGQNVTLSCEQNLNHDAMYWYRQDPGQGLRLIYYSQIVNDFQKGDIAEGYSVSREKKESFPLTVTSAQKNPTAFYLCASSSRYPAGTGELFFGEGSRLTVL.

V gene TRBV10-3 combines with J gene TRBJ2-2; D is perhaps TRBD1 (6 bases). From germline, CDR1 is ENHRY and CDR2 SYGVKD. The CDR3 has 15 amino acids. V lost 6 bases and J 2 bases, leaving 13 bases between the germline ends. Written as DNA, the CDR3 is TGTGCCATCAGCCCCGGACAGAAAAACACCGGGGAGCTGTTTTTT. It encodes CAISPGQKNTGELFF.

V and J are TRBV3-1 (or the pseudogene TRBV3-2) and TRBJ2-5; TRBD1 might be the D (6 bases). Between the trimmed V and J ends, which lost 2 bases and 5 bases, there was a span of 12 bases. The length of the CDR3 is 14 residues. In germline, CDR1 is LGHDT, CDR2 YNNKEL (reference sequence). The CDR3 sequence: CASSQIGGWETQYF. The CDR3, as DNA: TGTGCCAGCAGCCAAATAGGGGGTTGGGAGACCCAGTACTTC.

The chain joins TRBV7-2 to TRBJ2-7; perhaps TRBD1 as D (5 bases). Germline V lookup: CDR1 SGHTA, CDR2 FQGNSA. Trimming took off 2 bases at V and 2 bases at J, with 13 bases between the two ends. The CDR3 has 15 residues. CDR3 DNA sequence: TGTGCCAGCAGCTTAAATACCCAGGGTACCTACGAGCAGTACTTC. Protein sequence: CASSLNTQGTYEQYF.

This sequence joins TRBV5-1 and TRBJ1-2, with D perhaps TRBD1 (5 bases). Germline V gene lookup returns CDR1 SGHRS and CDR2 YFSETQ. Trimming removed 2 bases at V and 1 base at J, with 12 bases between. This CDR3 is 15 amino acids long. The CDR3: CASSLGVGINYGYTF. The CDR3 coding sequence is TGCGCCAGCAGCTTAGGGGTGGGGATTAACTATGGCTACACCTTC.

As DNA, the CDR3 is TGTGCCTGGGGCGCCTTTGGACTAGCAGCGGATACGCAGTATTTT. It translates to CAWGAFGLAADTQYF. The rearrangement uses TRBV30 and TRBJ2-3; the match to TRBD2 covers 8 bases. The CDR3 is 15 residues long. The V and J ends lost 5 bases and 6 bases, in that order; junction bases with no gene match: 13. In germline, CDR1 is GTSNPN, CDR2 SVGIG (reference sequence).

This clone was seen once. This chain's CDR3 is CASSPRADRGTDTQYF. The CDR3 nucleotides are TGTGCCAGCAGCCCTCGGGCGGACAGGGGGACAGATACGCAGTATTTT. This chain uses TRBV11-2 with TRBJ2-3; 10 positions agree with TRBD1. The trim removed 5 bases at V and 3 bases at J, leaving 8 bases unmatched. CDR1 and CDR2 from the germline V gene are SGHAT and FQNNGV. The CDR3 loop spans 16 amino acids.

The V call is TRBV5-1, the J call TRBJ1-6, with 8 positions matching TRBD1. CDR1 is SGHRS, CDR2 YFSETQ, per germline. Unmatched junction bases numbered 6, after V lost 3 bases and J lost 7 bases. The CDR3 covers 15 residues. CDR3 in amino acids: CASSSPGTGNSPLHF. CDR3 sequence (DNA): TGCGCCAGCAGCTCCCCCGGGACAGGAAATTCACCCCTCCACTTT.

The chain is built from TRBV24-1 and TRBJ1-2; a weak D match, TRBD1 (5 bases). From germline, CDR1 is KGHDR and CDR2 SFDVKD. The V and J ends lost 5 bases and 7 bases respectively, with 13 bases between them. The CDR3 loop spans 13 amino acids. The CDR3: CATSGSGAVGYTF. The CDR3 coding sequence is TGTGCCACCAGTGGTAGTGGGGCGGTTGGCTACACCTTC.

J is TRBJ2-1 and V is TRBV19, with D uncertain. The CDR3 totals 15 residues. V lost 3 bases and J lost 6, with 15 bases in between. Germline CDR1 LNHDA, CDR2 SQIVND (reference sequence). CDR3 sequence reads: CASSISRWVCNEQFF. In nucleotides, the CDR3 is TGTGCCAGTAGTATTTCTAGGTGGGTATGCAATGAGCAGTTCTTC. The variable domain in full, completed from reference TRBV19 and TRBJ2-1, reads DGGITQSPKYLFRKEGQNVTLSCEQNLNHDAMYWYRQDPGQGLRLIYYSQIVNDFQKGDIAEGYSVSREKKESFPLTVTSAQKNPTAFYLCASSISRWVCNEQFFGPGTRLTVL.

The V call is TRBV2, the J call TRBJ1-2; 7 bases align to TRBD1. With 1 base clipped from V and 6 bases from J, the junction kept 2 bases outside the gene matches. This CDR3 is built from 13 residues. Germline assignment: CDR1 SNHLY and CDR2 FYNNEI. The CDR3 spells CASSEGGTDGYTF. The CDR3 DNA sequence: TGTGCCAGCAGTGAAGGAGGGACAGATGGCTACACCTTC.